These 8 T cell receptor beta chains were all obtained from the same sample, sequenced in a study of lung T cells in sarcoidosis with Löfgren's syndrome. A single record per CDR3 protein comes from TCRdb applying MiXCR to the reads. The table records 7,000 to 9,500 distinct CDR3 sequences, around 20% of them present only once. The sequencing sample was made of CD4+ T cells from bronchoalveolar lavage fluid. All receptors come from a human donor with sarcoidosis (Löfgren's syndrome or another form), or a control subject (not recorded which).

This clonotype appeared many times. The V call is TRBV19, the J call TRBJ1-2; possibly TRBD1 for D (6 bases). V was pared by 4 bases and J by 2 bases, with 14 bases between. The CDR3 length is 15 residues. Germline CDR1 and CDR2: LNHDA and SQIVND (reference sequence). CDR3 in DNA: TGTGCCAGTAGTAACTACAGGAGGGGGAACTATGGCTACACCTTC. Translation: CASSNYRRGNYGYTF.

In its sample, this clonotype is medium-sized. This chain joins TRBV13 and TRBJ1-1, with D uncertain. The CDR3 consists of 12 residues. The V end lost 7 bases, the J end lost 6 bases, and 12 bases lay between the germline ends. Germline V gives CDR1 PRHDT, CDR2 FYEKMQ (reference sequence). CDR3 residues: CASKRAMAEAFF. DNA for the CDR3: TGTGCCAGCAAGCGGGCGATGGCTGAAGCTTTCTTT.

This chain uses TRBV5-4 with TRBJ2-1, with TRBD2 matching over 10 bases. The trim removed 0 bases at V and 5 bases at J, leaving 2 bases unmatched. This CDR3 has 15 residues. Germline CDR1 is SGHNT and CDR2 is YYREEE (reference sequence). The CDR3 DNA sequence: TGTGCCAGCAGCTTGGATAGCGGGGGGCACAATGAGCAGTTCTTC. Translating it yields CASSLDSGGHNEQFF.

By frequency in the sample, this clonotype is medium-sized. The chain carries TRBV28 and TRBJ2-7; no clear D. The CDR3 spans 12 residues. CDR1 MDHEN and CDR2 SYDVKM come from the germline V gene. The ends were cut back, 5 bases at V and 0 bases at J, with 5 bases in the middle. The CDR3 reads CASSQSSYEQYF. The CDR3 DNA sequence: TGTGCCAGCAGTCAATCCTCCTACGAGCAGTACTTC.

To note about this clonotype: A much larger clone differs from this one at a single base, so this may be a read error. CDR3 sequence reads: CSAKDRGRGNLQYF. CDR3 coding DNA: TGCAGTGCTAAGGATCGGGGCAGGGGAAACCTTCAGTACTTC. This rearrangement joins TRBV20-1 to TRBJ2-4, with D tentatively TRBD1 (6 bases). This CDR3 contains 14 residues. Germline lookup yields CDR1 DFQATT and CDR2 SNEGSKA (reference sequence).

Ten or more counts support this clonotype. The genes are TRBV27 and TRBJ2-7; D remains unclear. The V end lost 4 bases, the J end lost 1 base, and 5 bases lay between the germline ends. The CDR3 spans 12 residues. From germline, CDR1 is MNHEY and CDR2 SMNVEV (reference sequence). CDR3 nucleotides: TGTGCCAGCAGTTCGCCATCCTACGAGCAGTACTTC. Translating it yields CASSSPSYEQYF.

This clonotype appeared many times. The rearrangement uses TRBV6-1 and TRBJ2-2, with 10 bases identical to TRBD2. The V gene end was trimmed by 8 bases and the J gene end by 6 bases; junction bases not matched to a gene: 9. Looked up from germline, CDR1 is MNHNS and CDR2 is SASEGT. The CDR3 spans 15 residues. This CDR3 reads CASFRAGGLSGELFF. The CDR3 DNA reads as TGTGCCAGCTTCCGAGCGGGGGGGCTTTCCGGGGAGCTGTTTTTT.

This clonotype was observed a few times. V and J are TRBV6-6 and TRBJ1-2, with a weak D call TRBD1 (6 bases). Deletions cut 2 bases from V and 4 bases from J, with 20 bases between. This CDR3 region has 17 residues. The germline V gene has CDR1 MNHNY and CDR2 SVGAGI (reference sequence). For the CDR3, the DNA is TGTGCCAGCAGTTACGCTCAAACACAGGGTAGTGGCTATGGCTACACCTTC. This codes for CASSYAQTQGSGYGYTF.